This T cell receptor (beta chain) was captured by sequencing in a study of naive and memory T cell subsets. Findings and limits, study-wide: Especially in CD8 cells, naive repertoires contained a few larger clonotypes, possibly CD45RA-re-expressing memory cells. In naive cells, over 90% of TCR sequences were seen only once. Clonotypes here are unpaired alpha or beta chain sequences.

Trimming removed 4 bases from V and 1 base from J, with 8 bases in between. This CDR3 has 12 amino acids. CDR1 is SQVTM, CDR2 ANQGSEA, per germline. In this sample, this clonotype turned up many times. The antigen is undetermined. An equimolar mix of two oligonucleotides served as the beta constant-region primer for TRBC1 and TRBC2. Ligated cDNA was amplified by four rounds of PCR with nested alpha and beta constant-region primers and SP2. TCRdb re-analysed the UMI-ligation and nested PCR reads in MiXCR, keeping a single row per CDR3 protein. The table lists over 110,000 distinct CDR3 sequences, about a fifth of them singletons. Four subsets defined by CD45RA and CD27 were sorted after CD3, CD4, CD8 and live/dead staining.

The chain employs TRBV29-1 and TRBJ2-7, with D unclear. This TCR was sampled from a human donor in good health. Sequenced input: naive CD8+ T cells from blood. CDR3 residues: CSVVAGSYEQYF. The CDR3, as DNA: TGCAGCGTTGTCGCCGGGTCCTACGAGCAGTACTTC.